This TCR beta chain was sequenced in a study of cytomegalovirus exposure and HLA in healthy donors (dated by TCRdb to about 2017). The study in broad terms: In an earlier analysis of approximately 640 of the donors, around 300 Gb of sequence data and 90 million to 120 million unique TCR beta sequences from 150 million to 200 million T cells were reported. To study patterns of TCR occurrence, a later analysis re-analyzed previously published TCR beta repertoires from 700 or so donors and added high-resolution HLA genotyping. In the later analysis, no new phenotypic data were used to find candidate immune exposures; instead, reliance was placed on TCR beta sequences and their occurrence across donors. A later genetic analysis took genome-wide SNP genotypes for about three fifths of the roughly 670 donors and used that subset as a discovery cohort. The study aimed to test whether signatures of past pathogen exposure could be identified by cataloging public T cell receptors. In an earlier analysis of roughly 580 of the donors, high-throughput TCR beta sequencing was used to judge whether each TCR beta V gene segment behaved as functional or pseudogenic. To predict cytomegalovirus infection status, the study combined high-throughput TCR immunosequencing, statistical association of individual TCRs with disease status, and machine learning. The genetic ancestry cluster associated with self-reported Caucasian donors included about 81% of the 398 genotyped donors. Donor age, sex, ethnicity and CMV serostatus were compiled alongside the repertoire data. Typing coverage varied by locus: 629-630 donors for A, B, C, DRB1 and DQB1; roughly 560 for DQA1; nearly 610 for DPA1; roughly 470 for DPB1. In addition to the first cohort of approximately 650 subjects, a separate validation cohort of 120 different subjects was used. HLA typing covered class I and class II loci at four-digit resolution. All discovery cohort repertoires had been generated using a single sequencing platform. Using immunosequencing, the study profiled T cell repertoires from 500 to 800 subjects and related those repertoires to cytomegalovirus serostatus. Roughly 320 gigabases of sequencing data and 75 million to 85 million unique TCR sequences made up an early release that covered around 640 HLA-typed donors. A handful of DR-DQ haplotypes were handled as single units for association and clustering because linkage in the cohort was strong. On average, about 200,000 unique TCR beta nucleotide sequences were sequenced per donor among some 430 genotyped donors of the cohort, with approximately 18% of those sequences being non-productive. The full study reports these points: According to the authors, the approach could potentially be generalized to other disease states and immunological phenotypes. In a later analysis, the rate of TCR association differed among HLA loci, with DRB1 alleles having the most associated TCRs and HLA-C alleles having the fewest. In a later analysis, HLA-associated TCR beta chains were found to be more clonally expanded and to have lower generation probabilities than equally common non-associated chains. This cohort had only TCR beta chains sequenced, and the lack of alpha or paired-chain data limited which features could be detected. The presence/absence analyses assumed that sequencing depth was roughly uniform across donors, and that assumption may not be true. A later genetic analysis associated a missense DCLRE1C variant with V-gene and J-gene trimming of TCR beta chains, and an independent cohort replicated the association. In a later analysis, most CMV-associated TCR beta chains were found to appear HLA-restricted, with HLA associations seemingly driven largely by CMV exposure. Assigning TCR associations to individual alleles was difficult when HLA alleles, especially DR and DQ, strongly co-occurred. Broadly in line with IMGT annotations, most TCR beta V segments showed up in productive rearrangements about 87% or about 30% of the time in an earlier analysis of about 500 of the donors. Some IMGT-functional V segments, including TRBV6-2 and TRBV6-3, could not be told apart with the 87-base-pair reads, so those segments were excluded. Immune exposure information for the cohort was limited to CMV serostatus. Cytomegalovirus status was reported to be diagnosed by the classifier with high specificity and sensitivity in both the original and validation cohorts. In vitro tests confirmed that a few of the cytomegalovirus-associated TCR beta chains recognize cytomegalovirus antigens. The study listed 150 to 200 TCR beta chains as associated with cytomegalovirus. Across donors, most TCR sequences were observed very rarely, whereas some public TCRs were present in many individuals. According to a later analysis, parvovirus B19, influenza, CMV and Epstein-Barr virus appeared linked to several top co-occurrence clusters. The earlier analysis of around 600 of the donors excluded approximately 17 rarely observed V segments, including chromosome 9 orphons, because counts were too low. A further reported finding was that TCR beta sequences accurately predicted the HLA-A and HLA-B alleles for most subjects in the first cohort. In a later analysis, some 17,000 TCR beta sequences were associated with specific HLA alleles at a false discovery rate of 0.05. Linkage disequilibrium might explain the correlated functional status among segregating V segments, but an unknown experimental factor could not be excluded. Because some donors lacked HLA typing at each locus, the association tests relied only on the typed subset. A group of highly shared sequence variants was considered likely to be a technical artifact of the sequencing pipeline. Compared with the roughly 670-donor mean, donors in an Asian-associated ancestry cluster had fewer N-insertions in productive TCRs, according to a later genetic analysis.

This clone appeared once. Its antigen remains undetermined. No much larger clone is present one base from it, and per-base qualities are unavailable. The library was generated by the immunoSEQ multiplex PCR assay. For the multiplex PCR, a mixture combining 60 forward primers for TCR Vbeta segments and 13 reverse primers for TCR Jbeta segments was used. The CDR3 region of rearranged TCR beta genes was amplified from genomic DNA with a multiplex PCR assay. The amplified TCR beta libraries were sequenced on the Illumina HiSeq System as 87-base-pair reads. Per the original workflow: In a later analysis, tens of millions of unique TCR beta chains were counted across the 500 to 850 repertoires, and approximately 9.9 million of these chains were shared by at least two donors. To remove PCR and sequencing errors, raw reads were error-corrected and collapsed into unique sequences using a nearest-neighbor algorithm that merged closely related sequences. CDR3 sequences were aligned to IMGT reference sequences to assign V, D and J gene segments. For a sequence to be retained, a match of at least six nucleotides to both a V gene segment and a J gene segment was required. Rearrangements were classified as productive when the CDR3 lacked stop codons and remained in frame with V and J, and all other rearrangements were classified as non-productive. CDR3 was defined according to IMGT convention as the region running from the second conserved V-encoded cysteine to the conserved J-encoded phenylalanine. In an earlier analysis of around 570 of the donors, sequences lacking an unambiguous match to a single V gene segment were excluded. In an earlier analysis of more than 500 of the donors, a V segment was called functional when productive rearrangements were above 56.7%, and segregating when the standard deviation between donors exceeded 5%. To diagnose cytomegalovirus status from the catalog of TCR beta chain sequences, a statistical classification framework was built. V and J gene assignment, in a later analysis, came from comparing TCR nucleotide sequences with IMGT/GENE-DB human TR gene sequences. The TCRdist pipeline was used in a later analysis to assign CDR3 sequences and most-parsimonious VDJ recombination scenarios. In a later analysis, each TCR beta chain was defined by its CDR3 amino acid sequence together with its V-gene family, and reads without a unique V-gene family were excluded. To address suspected cross-contamination and a sequencing artifact, a later analysis removed under 600 highly shared, low-generation-probability nucleotide sequences. In a later analysis, a clonal expansion index for each public chain was calculated from normalized within-repertoire ranks of inferred template counts. A later analysis computed generation probabilities with a VDJ recombination model fitted to out-of-frame rearrangements, and checked the results against IGoR. A later analysis scored TCR-TCR, TCR-HLA and TCR-CMV co-occurrence with hypergeometric tests, applying a repertoire-size bias correction to TCR pairs. False discovery rates were estimated in a later analysis by permuting HLA or CMV assignments 20 times. In a later analysis, co-occurring TCRs were grouped using DBSCAN, with TCRdist sequence similarity added in when clustering inside HLA-allele-positive subsets. Co-occurrence clustering excluded repertoires with fewer than 30,000 or more than 120,000 public chains, plus five with anomalous nucleotide sharing. Entries here come from immuneACCESS through TCRdb and include only in-frame sequences with V and J called. Some clones fail to appear in such tables; in the studies checked, an unresolved V gene covers under half of the shortfall, and the cause of the remainder is unknown. V and J calls plus clone size are reproduced from that table; the DNA served to infer D and trimming. The sample table lists roughly 100,000 clones, around three quarters of them with a count of one. Of the sample, approximately 3.7% falls within the top ten clones.

The cohort comprised some 680 healthy bone marrow donors. All cohort members were sampled while nominally healthy, although unrecorded immune exposures were likely present. The donor tested CMV seropositive, placing the donor among the 289 seropositive members of the cohort. A peripheral blood sample was collected from each donor, and TCR beta sequencing was performed on peripheral blood mononuclear cells. Genomic DNA was extracted from the blood cell samples with the Qiagen DNeasy Blood Extraction Kit. CDR1 and CDR2 were assigned from the germline V gene (reference sequence) as LNHDA and SQIVND. The CDR3 goes from the cysteine to the phenylalanine over 14 residues. The kept DNA is CDR3 alone, 42 bases in frame from the first base. Trimming accounts for 4 bases at V and 3 bases at J, while the number of junction bases matched to no gene is 3.

The sequenced sample was PBMCs. This clonotype was sampled from a man aged 50-59 years in good health and CMV-seropositive. The chain is assembled from TRBV19 and TRBJ2-7; 10 bases in the junction line up with TRBD1. The nucleotides read TGTGCCAGTAGTAGGTGGACAGGGGGCTACGAGCAGTACTTC. Protein translation: CASSRWTGGYEQYF.